Described below is a single TCR beta chain sequence and its context. The data stem from a study of Ad26.COV2.S vaccination and SARS-CoV-2 variants. The germline CDR1 and CDR2 sequences are LGHNA and YNFKEQ. Trimming removed 0 bases from V and 3 bases from J, with 7 bases in between. CDR3 length: 14 amino acids. Method: immunoSEQ multiplex PCR; TCRdb's copy keeps in-frame clones and lacks some. The sample contains some 340,000 clones, just under 85% of which appear only once. The treatment was: some 20 received Ad26.COV2.S at low or high dose, single or two shots; about 5 received placebo; per-sample allocation not given. Collection of samples fell on day 63 after the first vaccine or placebo injection. An adult aged 18-55 years in Boston served as the donor.

The V and J genes are TRBV4-2 and TRBJ2-3; D is ambiguous. The sequencing here drew on peripheral blood, taken in a trial of Ad26.COV2.S vaccine versus placebo. This receptor was identified in a person aged 18-65 years who received the Ad26.COV2.S COVID-19 vaccine or a placebo. CDR3 region: CASSQDLVTDTQYF. The CDR3 DNA reads TGTGCCAGCAGCCAAGATTTAGTAACAGATACGCAGTATTTT.